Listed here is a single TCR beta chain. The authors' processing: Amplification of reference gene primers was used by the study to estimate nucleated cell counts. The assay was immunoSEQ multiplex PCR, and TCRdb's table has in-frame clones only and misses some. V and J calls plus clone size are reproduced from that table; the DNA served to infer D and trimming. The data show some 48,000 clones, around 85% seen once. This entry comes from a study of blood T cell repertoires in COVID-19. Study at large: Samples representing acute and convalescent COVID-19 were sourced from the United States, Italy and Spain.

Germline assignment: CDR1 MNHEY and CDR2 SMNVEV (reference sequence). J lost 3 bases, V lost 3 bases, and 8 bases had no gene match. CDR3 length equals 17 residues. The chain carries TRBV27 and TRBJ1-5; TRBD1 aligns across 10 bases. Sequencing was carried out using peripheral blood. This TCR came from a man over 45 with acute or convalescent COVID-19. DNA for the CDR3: TGTGCCAGCAGTTTTGGACAGGGGGGCGGGTTCAATCAGCCCCAGCATTTT. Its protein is CASSFGQGGGFNQPQHF.